Each of the 20 T cell receptor beta chains below was sequenced from the same sample in a study of molecular identifiers for immune sequencing clone quantification. One entry per CDR3 protein, called by TCRdb with MiXCR from the PCR reads. Counted here are just under 650,000 distinct CDR3 sequences, nearly 20% occurring once; the ten biggest clones make up roughly 0.83%. Sequenced material: naive CD8+ T cells from blood, with Jurkat cell RNA spiked in. The subset was: FACS-sorted CD8+CD4-CCR7+CD45RA+ naive T cells. Every receptor here comes from a human donor in good health. Some libraries in this study had Jurkat cell RNA spiked in.

Worth noting for this clonotype: This may be a read error: a much more frequent sequence differs by one nucleotide. The chain couples TRBV6-6 to TRBJ1-3; no clear D gene. This CDR3 has 13 residues. Germline V gives CDR1 MNHNY, CDR2 SVGAGI (reference sequence). CDR3 in DNA: TGCGCCGAGAGTTCGGGCTTTGGAAACACCATATATTTT. Translated: CAESSGFGNTIYF.

This clonotype was seen just once. A much larger clone lies one base from this, so it may be a read error. The CDR3 loop is CASSPNRANTGELFF. As DNA, the CDR3 is TGTGCCAGCAGCCCCAACAGGGCGAACACCGGGGAGCTGTTTTTT. The chain links TRBV13 to TRBJ2-2; D possibly corresponds to TRBD1 (6 bases). Trimming removed 5 bases from V and 0 bases from J, with 10 bases in between. Germline CDR1 PRHDT, CDR2 FYEKMQ (reference sequence). This CDR3 spans 15 amino acids.

A remark on this clonotype: This clone may be a read error of a much larger clone one base away. This chain uses TRBV6-1 with TRBJ2-3; D call uncertain. The CDR3 runs 15 residues. The ends were cut back, 3 bases at V and 4 bases at J, with 14 bases in the middle. CDR1 and CDR2 (germline): MNHNS, SASEGT. The CDR3 sequence: CASSDWAFSPDTQYF. CDR3 DNA: TGTGCCAGCAGTGATTGGGCATTCTCTCCAGATACGCAGTATTTT.

Notes on this clonotype: Just one base apart from a much larger clone, this may be a read error. The chain links TRBV10-3 to TRBJ2-6; 12 nucleotides match TRBD1. Germline V gives CDR1 ENHRY, CDR2 SYGVKD. The V and J ends lost 6 bases and 1 base, in that order; junction bases with no gene match: 10. This CDR3 has 19 residues. CDR3 amino acids: CAIRGTGGLVSSGANVLTF. The CDR3 DNA is TGTGCCATCAGGGGGACAGGGGGCTTAGTCTCGTCTGGGGCCAACGTCCTGACTTTC.

This clonotype was detected ten times or more. The J gene is TRBJ2-3, the V gene TRBV6-1; D is unclear. V lost 4 bases to trimming and J lost 1 base, with 15 bases between them. The CDR3 has 16 residues. Germline CDR1 reads MNHNS; CDR2 reads SASEGT. The CDR3 is CASSGLEGSGTDTQYF. CDR3 DNA: TGTGCCAGCAGTGGCCTAGAAGGGTCAGGCACAGATACGCAGTATTTT.

About this clonotype: A much larger clone lies a single base off, so this may be a read error. The V gene is TRBV21-1, the J gene TRBJ2-2. TRBV21-1 is a pseudogene. The CDR3 runs to 18 residues. In DNA, the CDR3 is TGTGCCAGCGGCAAGGTCACGTGTAGGGTTAAGGGTCCCGGGGAGCTGTTTTTT. Translated: CASGKVTCRVKGPGELFF.

Concerning this clonotype: As the CDR3 is not closed by the conserved phenylalanine or tryptophan, this likely results from a read error. The gene calls are TRBV19 and TRBJ2-7; D is tentatively TRBD1 or TRBD2 (5 bases each). V lost 5 bases to trimming and J lost 1 base, with 15 bases between them. This CDR3 comprises 15 residues. From germline, CDR1 is LNHDA and CDR2 SQIVND (reference sequence). The CDR3 loop is CASSSPGTRSYEQYL. The CDR3 bases are TGTGCCAGTAGTTCGCCGGGGACGAGGTCCTACGAGCAGTACTTA.

This sequence joins TRBV11-2 and TRBJ2-7; a weak D match, TRBD2 (6 bases). With 2 bases removed from V and 6 bases from J, the gap between germline ends came to 17 bases. The germline gives CDR1 SGHAT, CDR2 FQNNGV. The CDR3 extends over 15 amino acids. CDR3 DNA: TGTGCCAGCAGCTTAAACTGGGGGGAAACTAGCGAGCAGTACTTC. Translating gives CASSLNWGETSEQYF.

This clonotype was picked up many times. The gene calls are TRBV5-1 and TRBJ2-7, with D tentatively TRBD1 or TRBD2 (5 bases each). The CDR3 covers 14 residues. V was shortened by 0 bases and J by 3 bases, with 10 bases between the two germline ends. Germline V gene sequence: CDR1 SGHRS, CDR2 YFSETQ. The CDR3 spells CASSLGDLHYEQYF. As DNA, the CDR3 is TGCGCCAGCAGCTTGGGGGACCTACACTACGAGCAGTACTTC.

In this sample, this clonotype turned up many times. The rearrangement links TRBV15 to TRBJ2-1; TRBD2 is a possible D gene (6 bases). CDR3 size: 14 residues. Germline CDR1 and CDR2: LNHNV and YYDKDF (reference sequence). V shed 1 base and J shed 6 bases, with 10 bases lying between them. The CDR3 bases are TGTGCCACCAGCAGAGTCGGGGGACCCAATGAGCAGTTCTTC. It encodes CATSRVGGPNEQFF.

This clonotype has a count of ten or more. This chain joins TRBV4-1 and TRBJ2-2; D uncertain. Looked up from germline, CDR1 is MGHRA and CDR2 is YSYEKL. CDR3 size: 14 residues. V gave up 3 bases and J gave up 2 bases, with 7 bases separating them. This CDR3 is CASSHRSNTGELFF. The CDR3 DNA reads as TGCGCCAGCAGCCACCGGAGTAACACCGGGGAGCTGTTTTTT.

This clonotype has a count of ten or more. The CDR3 DNA reads as TGTGCCAGCAGCGTAGAAGGGGATAGCAATCAGCCCCAGCATTTT. Translated: CASSVEGDSNQPQHF. The chain uses TRBV9 and TRBJ1-5, with D maybe TRBD1 (5 bases). Trimming stripped 0 bases from V and 0 bases from J, with 7 bases between. The length of the CDR3 is 15 residues. CDR1 is SGDLS, CDR2 YYNGEE, per germline.

On this clonotype itself: This may arise from a read error, as a much more abundant clone is one base away. The chain links TRBV20-1 to TRBJ1-5; D perhaps matches TRBD1 (6 bases). Germline loops: CDR1 DFQATT, CDR2 SNEGSKA (reference sequence). The CDR3 is 15 residues long. This CDR3 is CGARGGRDSNQPQHF. CDR3 in DNA: TGCGGTGCTAGAGGGGGGAGGGATAGCAATCAGCCCCAGCATTTT.

Concerning this clonotype: One end of the junction is discordant with germline, which a read error may explain. The chain joins TRBV6-5 to TRBJ1-6; no definite D call. This CDR3 spans 16 amino acids. Germline CDR1 MNHEY, CDR2 SVGAGI. The CDR3 coding sequence is TGTGCCAGCAGACGCGGCGGCAGCGATGGGAATTCACCCCCCCACTTT. Translation: CASRRGGSDGNSPPHF.

This clonotype occurred many times. The rearrangement joins TRBV14 to TRBJ2-3; 9 nucleotides line up with TRBD2. Trimming removed 3 bases from V and 4 bases from J; junction bases left unmatched: 11. Germline CDR1 reads SGHDN; CDR2 reads FVKESK. The CDR3 has 17 amino acids. The CDR3, as DNA: TGTGCCAGCAGCCATGATCTAGCGGGACCGTACGCAGATACGCAGTATTTT. Translation: CASSHDLAGPYADTQYF.

V usage is TRBV27 and J usage is TRBJ2-1, with D unresolved. The V end lost 7 bases, the J end lost 0 bases, and 13 bases lay between the germline ends. The germline V gene encodes CDR1 MNHEY and CDR2 SMNVEV (reference sequence). This CDR3 has 15 residues. CDR3 sequence (DNA): TGTGCCAGCACCGGCGGCAGTCTCTCCTACAATGAGCAGTTCTTC. This encodes CASTGGSLSYNEQFF.

A remark on this clonotype: A read error may explain this, as a much larger clone is one base away. The V and J genes are TRBV6-5 and TRBJ1-1, with no clear D. Germline values: CDR1 MNHEY, CDR2 SVGAGI. The CDR3 consists of 13 residues. With 0 bases removed from V and 10 bases from J, the gap between germline ends came to 12 bases. CDR3 region: CASSYSGAAGAFF. The DNA of the CDR3 is TGTGCCAGCAGTTACTCTGGCGCCGCCGGAGCTTTCTTT.

As regards this clonotype: One end of the junction varies from germline; a read error may be responsible. V gene TRBV4-3 combines with J gene TRBJ2-3; 7 bases line up with TRBD2. The germline V gene encodes CDR1 LGHNA and CDR2 YSLEER. This CDR3 is built from 18 residues. In DNA, the CDR3 is TGCGCCAGCAGCCAAGATCTCCCTAGCGGCACTAGCACAGGTACGCAGTATTTT. Translating gives CASSQDLPSGTSTGTQYF.

The table lists this clonotype with many counts. J is TRBJ2-4 and V is TRBV5-1; 7 bases are shared with TRBD1. V gave up 3 bases and J gave up 7 bases; unmatched junction bases: 4. The germline gives CDR1 SGHRS, CDR2 YFSETQ. The CDR3 contains 13 residues. CDR3 bases: TGCGCCAGCAGCTGGGACAGTAGCAACATTCAGTACTTC. Its translation: CASSWDSSNIQYF.

This clonotype was recorded at least ten times. The gene calls are TRBV20-1 and TRBJ2-3; tentative D call: TRBD1 (6 bases). V lost 4 bases to trimming and J lost 0 bases, with 17 bases between them. The germline gives CDR1 DFQATT, CDR2 SNEGSKA (reference sequence). CDR3 length: 16 amino acids. The chain's CDR3 is CSANDLDSASTDTQYF. The CDR3 coding sequence is TGCAGTGCTAACGATTTGGACAGTGCAAGCACAGATACGCAGTATTTT.